Listed here are 10 T cell receptor beta chains from one sample, sequenced in a study of T cell responses to AZD1222 COVID-19 vaccine. The assay was immunoSEQ multiplex PCR, and TCRdb's table has in-frame clones only and misses some. Of some 150,000 clones listed, approximately 88% are singletons. Sequenced material: peripheral blood, taken 28 days after the second dose of the MenACWY control vaccine. These receptor sequences come from an adult who received the MenACWY meningococcal vaccine as a control.

The chain links TRBV15 to TRBJ2-1, with D tentatively TRBD1 (5 bases). The CDR3 has 12 residues. V gave up 5 bases and J gave up 14 bases, with 16 bases separating them. Germline CDR1 reads LNHNV; CDR2 reads YYDKDF (reference sequence). The CDR3 loop reads CATSPRQGEEFF. CDR3 bases: TGTGCCACCAGCCCCCGGCAGGGCGAAGAGTTCTTC.

The chain combines TRBV5-1 with TRBJ1-4, with 8 nucleotides matching TRBD1. Per the germline V gene, CDR1 is SGHRS and CDR2 is YFSETQ. Trimming cost V 0 bases and J 8 bases; bases outside gene matches: 6. CDR3 length equals 15 residues. CDR3 sequence: CASSLAQGAGEKLFF. In nucleotides, the CDR3 is TGCGCCAGCAGCTTGGCCCAGGGGGCGGGAGAAAAACTGTTTTTT.

The V gene is TRBV5-1, the J gene TRBJ2-3; weak D call: TRBD1 (5 bases). The CDR3 covers 13 residues. V was pared by 8 bases and J by 5 bases, with 15 bases between. CDR1 and CDR2 (germline): SGHRS, YFSETQ. The CDR3 region is CASGEVGRDTQYF. CDR3 nucleotides: TGCGCCAGTGGGGAAGTGGGGCGAGATACGCAGTATTTT.

This clone has a single count. The chain combines TRBV18 with TRBJ2-7; no clear D. Germline CDR1 and CDR2: KGHSH and LQKENI. This CDR3 has 12 amino acids. The germline V and J ends were trimmed by 1 base and 4 bases, with 5 bases remaining between them. The DNA for the CDR3 is TGTGCCAGCTCACCACGAGTTTACGAGCAGTACTTC. This gives the protein CASSPRVYEQYF.

The chain couples TRBV10-3 to TRBJ1-5, with a possible D match to TRBD1 (6 bases). Germline V gene sequence: CDR1 ENHRY, CDR2 SYGVKD. Trimming took off 4 bases at V and 5 bases at J, with 9 bases between the two ends. The CDR3 is 13 amino acids. This CDR3 reads CAISGDTYQPQHF. CDR3 nucleotides: TGTGCCATCAGTGGGGACACCTATCAGCCCCAGCATTTT.

The table lists this clone with a few counts. The chain is built from TRBV7-8 and TRBJ2-6, with unresolved D. V was trimmed by 2 bases and J by 4 bases, leaving 3 bases between them. This CDR3 is 13 amino acids long. The germline V gene has CDR1 SGHVS and CDR2 FQNEAQ. CDR3 DNA sequence: TGTGCCAGCAGCTTAAGAGGGGCCAACGTCCTGACTTTC. Translation gives CASSLRGANVLTF. Based on the CDR3 plus reference TRBV7-8 and TRBJ2-6, the full variable domain is GAGVSQSPRYKVAKRGQDVALRCDPISGHVSLFWYQQALGQGPEFLTYFQNEAQLDKSGLPSDRFFAERPEGSVSTLKIQRTQQEDSAVYLCASSLRGANVLTFGAGSRLTVL.

The CDR3 reads CASSEGTPISGNTIYF. DNA of the CDR3: TGTGCCAGCAGTGAAGGAACACCCATCTCTGGAAACACCATATATTTT. J is TRBJ1-3 and V is TRBV6-1; D is undetermined. CDR1 is MNHNS and CDR2 is SASEGT in the germline V gene. The V end was cut by 1 base, the J end by 0 bases, with 10 bases between. The CDR3 runs to 16 residues.

J is TRBJ2-3 and V is TRBV4-2; 10 bases are shared with TRBD2. CDR3 length: 15 amino acids. With 8 bases clipped from V and 4 bases from J, the junction kept 9 bases outside the gene matches. In germline, CDR1 is LGHNA, CDR2 YNFKEQ. DNA for the CDR3: TGTGCCAGCGGGCCAGCGGGGGGGCAGGCAGATACGCAGTATTTT. Its protein is CASGPAGGQADTQYF.

The CDR3 region is CASSERQGGAGYTF. In DNA form, the CDR3 reads TGTGCCAGCAGTGAACGGCAGGGAGGCGCTGGCTACACCTTC. The chain joins TRBV2 to TRBJ1-2; possible D gene TRBD1, 5 bases. The germline V and J ends were trimmed by 2 bases and 7 bases, with 14 bases remaining between them. The CDR3 has 14 residues. Germline loops: CDR1 SNHLY, CDR2 FYNNEI.

The chain combines TRBV18 with TRBJ2-1; D not certain. Per the germline V gene, CDR1 is KGHSH and CDR2 is LQKENI. The CDR3 spans 17 residues. V was shortened by 6 bases and J by 2 bases, with 20 bases between the two germline ends. CDR3 coding DNA: TGTGCCAGCTCTCTTTTAGTGCCCGCAAATGCCTACAATGAGCAGTTCTTC. It encodes CASSLLVPANAYNEQFF.